The clone carrying this TCR beta chain came up a few times. The antigen remains undetermined. The data were taken from a study of T cell repertoires in cytomegalovirus infection. Notes on the study in general: The cumulative frequency of public TCR beta families distinguished individuals who carried CMV together with the relevant HLA.

MiXCR, applied by TCRdb to the reads, yields one record per CDR3 protein. Of around 360,000 distinct CDR3 sequences listed, about a third were seen once; the top ten hold about 14%. With 0 bases clipped from V and 7 bases from J, the junction kept 13 bases outside the gene matches. This CDR3 comprises 17 residues. Per the germline V gene, CDR1 is DFQATT and CDR2 is SNEGSKA (reference sequence). The V gene is TRBV20-1, the J gene TRBJ2-1, with 9 bases identical to TRBD2. The sample in question was cultured PBMCs, obtained from culture after CMV antigen stimulation. The clonotype originates from a human donor in good health (CMV status not recorded). Some clones in this sample may be carry-over from other donors' samples. The CDR3 loop reads CSARDLIRAGGPNEQFF. The CDR3 nucleotides read TGCAGTGCTAGAGATTTGATACGAGCGGGGGGTCCGAATGAGCAGTTCTTC.